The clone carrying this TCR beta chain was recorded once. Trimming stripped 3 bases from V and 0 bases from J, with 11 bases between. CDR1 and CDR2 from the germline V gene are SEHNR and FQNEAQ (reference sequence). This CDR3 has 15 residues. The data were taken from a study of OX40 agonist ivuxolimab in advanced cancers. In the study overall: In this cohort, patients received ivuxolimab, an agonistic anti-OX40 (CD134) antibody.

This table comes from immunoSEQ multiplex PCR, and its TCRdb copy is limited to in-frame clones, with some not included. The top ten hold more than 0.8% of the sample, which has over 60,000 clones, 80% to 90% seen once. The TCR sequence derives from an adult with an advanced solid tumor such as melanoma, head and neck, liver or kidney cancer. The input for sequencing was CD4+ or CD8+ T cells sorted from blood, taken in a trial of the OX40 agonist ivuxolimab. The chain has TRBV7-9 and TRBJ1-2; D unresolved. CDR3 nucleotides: TGTGCCAGCAGCTTTGGTACAGCCACTAACTATGGCTACACCTTC. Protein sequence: CASSFGTATNYGYTF.